This T cell receptor beta chain was identified in a study of shared clonotypes between healthy human individuals. Study-wide results and caveats: Despite large depth, rarefaction showed incomplete sorted-subset sequencing.

As regards this clone: The target antigen is unknown.

Profiling relied on immunoSEQ multiplex PCR, and the TCRdb table lists in-frame clones only, not all of them. This table holds more than 2 million clones, approximately 94% found once. Only CD45RO-negative cells positively selected for CCR7 counted as naive CD8 cells, so terminally differentiated effector memory CD45RA+ cells were excluded. The material sequenced was naive CD8+ T cells sorted from blood. This clonotype was obtained from a man aged 18 to 35 in good health.

The CDR3 DNA sequence: TGTGCCTGGAGTGTAAGGGCGGGGAGCACAGATACGCAGTATTTT. Encoded protein: CAWSVRAGSTDTQYF. This chain connects TRBV30 to TRBJ2-3; D is possibly TRBD2 (6 bases). This CDR3 contains 15 residues. The germline CDR1 and CDR2 sequences are GTSNPN and SVGIG (reference sequence). V was trimmed by 0 bases and J by 0 bases, leaving 10 bases between them.